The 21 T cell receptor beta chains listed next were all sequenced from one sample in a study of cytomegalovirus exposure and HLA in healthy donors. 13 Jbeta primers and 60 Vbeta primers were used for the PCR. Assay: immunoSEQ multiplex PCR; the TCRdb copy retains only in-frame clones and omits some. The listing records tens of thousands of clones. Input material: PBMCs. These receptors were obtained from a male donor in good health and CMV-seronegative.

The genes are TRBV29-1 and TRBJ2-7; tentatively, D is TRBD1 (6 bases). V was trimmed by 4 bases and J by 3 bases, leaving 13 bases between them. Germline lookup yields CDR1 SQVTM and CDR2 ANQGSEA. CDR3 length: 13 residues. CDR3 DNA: TGCAGCGTTGCAACAGGGTTGCACTACGAGCAGTACTTC. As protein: CSVATGLHYEQYF.

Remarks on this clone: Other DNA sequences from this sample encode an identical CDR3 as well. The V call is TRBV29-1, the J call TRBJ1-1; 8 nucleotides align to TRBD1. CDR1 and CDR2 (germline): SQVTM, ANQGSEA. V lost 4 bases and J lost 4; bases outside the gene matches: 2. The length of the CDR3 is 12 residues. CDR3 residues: CSVGTGRTEAFF. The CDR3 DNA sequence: TGCAGCGTTGGGACAGGGCGCACTGAAGCTTTCTTT.

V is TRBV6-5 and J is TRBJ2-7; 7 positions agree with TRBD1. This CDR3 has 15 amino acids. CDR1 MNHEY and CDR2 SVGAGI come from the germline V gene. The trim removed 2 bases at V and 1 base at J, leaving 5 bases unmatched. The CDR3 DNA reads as TGTGCCAGCAGTTACGCAGGGACAGTATCCTACGAGCAGTACTTC. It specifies CASSYAGTVSYEQYF.

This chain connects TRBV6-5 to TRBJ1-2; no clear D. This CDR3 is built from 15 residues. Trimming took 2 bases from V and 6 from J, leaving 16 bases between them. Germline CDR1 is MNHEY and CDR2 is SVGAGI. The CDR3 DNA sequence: TGTGCCAGCAGTTACGCACCCACCCTGAGCGATGGCTACACCTTC. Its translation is CASSYAPTLSDGYTF.

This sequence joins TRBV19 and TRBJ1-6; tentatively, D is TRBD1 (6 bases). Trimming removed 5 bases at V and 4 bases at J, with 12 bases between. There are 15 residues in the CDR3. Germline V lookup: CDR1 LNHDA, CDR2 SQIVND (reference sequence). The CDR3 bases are TGTGCCAGTAGTCCTGGGGGCCGATATAATTCACCCCTCCACTTT. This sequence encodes CASSPGGRYNSPLHF.

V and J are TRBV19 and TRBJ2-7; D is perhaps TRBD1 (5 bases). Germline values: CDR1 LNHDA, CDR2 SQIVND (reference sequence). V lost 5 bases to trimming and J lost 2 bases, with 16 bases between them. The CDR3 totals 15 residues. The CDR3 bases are TGTGCCAGTAGTCCTACAGGTAGCCCGACCTACGAGCAGTACTTC. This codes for CASSPTGSPTYEQYF.

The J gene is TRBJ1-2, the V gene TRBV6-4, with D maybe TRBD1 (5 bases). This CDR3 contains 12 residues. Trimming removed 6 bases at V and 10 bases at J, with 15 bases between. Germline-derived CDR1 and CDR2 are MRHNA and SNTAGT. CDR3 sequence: CASSNPDRFYTF. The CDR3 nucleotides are TGTGCCAGCAGCAACCCCGACAGATTCTACACCTTC.

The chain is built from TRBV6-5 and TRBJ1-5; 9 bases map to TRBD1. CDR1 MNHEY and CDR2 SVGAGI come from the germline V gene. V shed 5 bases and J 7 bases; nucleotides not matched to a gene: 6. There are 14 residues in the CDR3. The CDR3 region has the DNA TGTGCCAGCAGTCCGCGGACAGGGGAGCAGCCCCAGCATTTT. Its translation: CASSPRTGEQPQHF.

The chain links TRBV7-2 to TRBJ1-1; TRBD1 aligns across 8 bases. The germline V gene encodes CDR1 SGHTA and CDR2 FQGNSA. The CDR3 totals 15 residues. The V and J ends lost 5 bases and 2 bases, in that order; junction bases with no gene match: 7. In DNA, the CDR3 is TGTGCCAGCAGCCGTGGGGGGACAGGCAACACTGAAGCTTTCTTT. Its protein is CASSRGGTGNTEAFF.

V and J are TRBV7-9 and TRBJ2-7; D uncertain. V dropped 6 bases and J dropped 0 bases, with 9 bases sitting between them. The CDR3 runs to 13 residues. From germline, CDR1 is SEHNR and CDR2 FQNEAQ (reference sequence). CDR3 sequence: CASSRNSSYEQYF. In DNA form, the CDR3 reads TGTGCCAGCAGTAGAAACAGCTCCTACGAGCAGTACTTC.

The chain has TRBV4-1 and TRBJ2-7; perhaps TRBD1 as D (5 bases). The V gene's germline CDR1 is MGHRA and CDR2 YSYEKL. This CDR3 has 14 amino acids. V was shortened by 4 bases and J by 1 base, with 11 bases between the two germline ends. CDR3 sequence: CASSPTELSYEQYF. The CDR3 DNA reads TGCGCCAGCAGCCCGACAGAATTATCCTACGAGCAGTACTTC.

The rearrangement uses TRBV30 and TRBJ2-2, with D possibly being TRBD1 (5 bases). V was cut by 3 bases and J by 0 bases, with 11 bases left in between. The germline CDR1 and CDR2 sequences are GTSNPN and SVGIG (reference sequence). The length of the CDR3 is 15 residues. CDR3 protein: CAWRHQGANTGELFF. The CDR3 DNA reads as TGTGCCTGGAGACACCAGGGCGCGAACACCGGGGAGCTGTTTTTT.

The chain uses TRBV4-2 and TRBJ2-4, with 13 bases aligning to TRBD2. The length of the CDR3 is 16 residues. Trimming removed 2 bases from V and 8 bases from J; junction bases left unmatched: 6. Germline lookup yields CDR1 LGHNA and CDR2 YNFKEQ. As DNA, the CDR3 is TGTGCCAGCAGCCAAAAACTAGCGGGGGGGGGTGACATTCAGTACTTC. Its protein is CASSQKLAGGGDIQYF.

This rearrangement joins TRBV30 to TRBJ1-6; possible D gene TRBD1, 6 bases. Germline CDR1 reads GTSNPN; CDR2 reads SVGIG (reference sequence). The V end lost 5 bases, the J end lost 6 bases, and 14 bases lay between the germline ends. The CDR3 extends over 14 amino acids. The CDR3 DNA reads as TGTGCCTGGGAAGTTAAAGGGGGTAATTCACCCCTCCACTTT. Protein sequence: CAWEVKGGNSPLHF.

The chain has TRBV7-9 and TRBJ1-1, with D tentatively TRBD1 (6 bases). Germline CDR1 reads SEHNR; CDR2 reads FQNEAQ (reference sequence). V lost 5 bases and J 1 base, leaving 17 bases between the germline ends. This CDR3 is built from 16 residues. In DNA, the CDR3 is TGTGCCAGCAGCGCGATGAGGGGGGGAACGAACACTGAAGCTTTCTTT. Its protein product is CASSAMRGGTNTEAFF.

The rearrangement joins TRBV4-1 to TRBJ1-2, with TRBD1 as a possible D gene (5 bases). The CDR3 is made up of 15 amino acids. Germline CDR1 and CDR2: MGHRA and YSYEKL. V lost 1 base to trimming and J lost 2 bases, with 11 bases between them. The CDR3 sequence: CASSQVGGANYGYTF. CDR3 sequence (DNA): TGCGCCAGCAGCCAAGTCGGAGGGGCAAACTATGGCTACACCTTC.

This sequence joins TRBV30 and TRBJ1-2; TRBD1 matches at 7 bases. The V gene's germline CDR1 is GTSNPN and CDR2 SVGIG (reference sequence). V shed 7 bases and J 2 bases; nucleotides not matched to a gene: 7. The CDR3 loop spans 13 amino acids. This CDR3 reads CAYQSGQNYGYTF. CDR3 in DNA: TGTGCCTACCAGTCGGGACAGAACTATGGCTACACCTTC. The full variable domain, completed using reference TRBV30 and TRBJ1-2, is SQTIHQWPATLVQPVGSPLSLECTVEGTSNPNLYWYRQAAGRGLQLLFYSVGIGQISSEVPQNLSASRPQDRQFILSSKKLLLSDSGFYLCAYQSGQNYGYTFGSGTRLTVV.

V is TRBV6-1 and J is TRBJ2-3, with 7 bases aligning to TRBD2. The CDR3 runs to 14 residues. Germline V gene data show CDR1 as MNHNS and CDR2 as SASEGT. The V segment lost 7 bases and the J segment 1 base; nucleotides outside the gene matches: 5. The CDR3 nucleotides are TGTGCCAGCACCCAGCGGGGCCGCACAGATACGCAGTATTTT. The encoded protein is CASTQRGRTDTQYF.

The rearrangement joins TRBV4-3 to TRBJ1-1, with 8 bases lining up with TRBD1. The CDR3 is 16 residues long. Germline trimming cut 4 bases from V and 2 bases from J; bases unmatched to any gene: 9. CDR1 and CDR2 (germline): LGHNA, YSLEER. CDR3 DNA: TGCGCCAGCAGCCGAGGGAGACAGGGGCAAAACACTGAAGCTTTCTTT. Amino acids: CASSRGRQGQNTEAFF.

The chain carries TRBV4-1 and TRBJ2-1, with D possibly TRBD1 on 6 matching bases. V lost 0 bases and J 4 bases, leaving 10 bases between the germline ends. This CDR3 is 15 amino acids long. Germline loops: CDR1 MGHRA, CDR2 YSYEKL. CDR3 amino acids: CASSQDRTEYNEQFF. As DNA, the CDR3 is TGCGCCAGCAGCCAAGACCGGACAGAGTACAATGAGCAGTTCTTC.

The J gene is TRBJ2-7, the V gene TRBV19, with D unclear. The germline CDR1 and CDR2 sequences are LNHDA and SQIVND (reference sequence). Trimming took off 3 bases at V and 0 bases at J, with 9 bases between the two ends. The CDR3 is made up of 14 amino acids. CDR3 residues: CASSMGPASYEQYF. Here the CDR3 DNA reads TGTGCCAGTAGTATGGGCCCAGCCTCCTACGAGCAGTACTTC.